This T cell receptor (beta chain) was obtained from a study of cytomegalovirus exposure and HLA in healthy donors. Study-wide background: The roughly 120 validation repertoires matched the 600 to 700 first-cohort repertoires in platform, a later analysis reported.

This clone was seen a single time. Its specificity is not known. Points from the study as a whole: In vitro confirmation showed three CMV-associated chains to be CMV antigen specific. Overall, approximately 180 TCR beta chains were annotated as cytomegalovirus-associated. Subsequent analysis of the 120 or so validation repertoires found a tendency for first-cohort TCR clusters to co-occur.

This CDR3 region has 13 residues. In germline, CDR1 is LNHDA, CDR2 SQIVND (reference sequence). V lost 5 bases and J 12 bases, leaving 17 bases between the germline ends. Some clones are missing from TCRdb's copy, which holds only in-frame ones; the method was immunoSEQ multiplex PCR. The table includes approximately 260,000 clones, about 90% detected once. This sequence was found in a woman in her twenties or thirties in good health and CMV-seropositive. The chain carries TRBV19 and TRBJ2-1; D is ambiguous. Material: PBMCs. CDR3 amino acids: CASSSDLGYGQFF. The CDR3 DNA reads as TGTGCCAGTAGTTCAGACCTCGGGTACGGGCAGTTCTTC.